The TCR beta chain under discussion was sequenced for a study of T cells in tuberculosis. Sequenced by immunoSEQ multiplex PCR; TCRdb stores in-frame clones only, minus some. Of approximately 30,000 clones listed, about 89% are singletons. As to this clone: Its target is not known.

V lost 7 bases, J lost 7 bases, and 26 bases lay in between. There are 17 residues in the CDR3. Germline CDR1 reads MDHEN; CDR2 reads SYDVKM. General study findings and limits: Smaller distances to GMM-specific TCRs suggested their expansion in active tuberculosis.

The chain combines TRBV28 with TRBJ1-5, with D possibly being TRBD1 (6 bases). This TCR derives from a donor under 30 with latent tuberculosis or without tuberculosis infection. The specimen was PBMCs. The CDR3 protein is CASNLVRTVSSGQPQHF. CDR3 nucleotide sequence: TGTGCCAGCAACTTGGTTCGGACAGTCTCCTCCGGGCAGCCCCAGCATTTT.